The 27 T cell receptor beta chains in this list originate from one sample, sequenced in a study of CD8 T cells in Susac syndrome. When the RNA was reverse transcribed, random hexamers were used with an input of roughly 0.45 to 1 ug. Via MiXCR, TCRdb re-called the immunoSEQ multiplex PCR reads, giving one row per CDR3 protein. The sample yields about 120,000 distinct CDR3 sequences, around 92% seen once. Sample: CD8+ T cells from PBMCs. These receptor sequences come from a human donor in good health.

This chain joins TRBV6-2 or TRBV6-3 and TRBJ1-5; D uncertain. CDR1 is MNHEY, CDR2 SVGEGT, per germline. CDR3 length equals 14 residues. V was trimmed by 1 base and J by 8 bases, leaving 12 bases between them. CDR3 sequence: CASSYFADVEPQHF. For the CDR3, the DNA is TGTGCCAGCAGTTACTTCGCGGATGTCGAGCCCCAGCATTTT.

The CDR3: CATKHRVHTGELFF. The CDR3 nucleotides are TGTGCCACCAAACACCGGGTCCACACCGGGGAGCTGTTTTTT. The chain carries TRBV24-1 and TRBJ2-2; no reliable D call. V lost 8 bases to trimming and J lost 3 bases, with 12 bases between them. CDR1 is KGHDR, CDR2 SFDVKD, per germline. The CDR3 consists of 14 residues.

The chain uses TRBV4-2 and TRBJ2-3; 9 bases align to TRBD2. V shed 5 bases, J shed 3 bases, and the junction held 6 bases outside the gene matches. The germline CDR1 and CDR2 sequences are LGHNA and YNFKEQ. The length of the CDR3 is 15 residues. CDR3 DNA: TGTGCCAGCAGCGGAGCGGGGGGTGGGACAGATACGCAGTATTTT. Amino acids: CASSGAGGGTDTQYF.

The chain employs TRBV30 and TRBJ1-5; D might be TRBD1 (5 bases). The V end lost 4 bases, the J end lost 0 bases, and 10 bases lay between the germline ends. The CDR3 covers 14 residues. The V gene's germline CDR1 is GTSNPN and CDR2 SVGIG (reference sequence). CDR3 nucleotides: TGTGCCTGGAAGACGGGGGATAGCAATCAGCCCCAGCATTTT. It translates to CAWKTGDSNQPQHF.

The chain carries TRBV3-1 and TRBJ1-6; D call uncertain. The CDR3 contains 12 residues. V was shortened by 4 bases and J by 5 bases, with 3 bases between the two germline ends. The germline CDR1 and CDR2 sequences are LGHDT and YNNKEL (reference sequence). CDR3 sequence reads: CASSRDNSPLHF. CDR3 bases: TGTGCCAGCAGCCGGGATAATTCACCCCTCCACTTT.

The CDR3 spells CALSGGGVDNEQFF. The CDR3 DNA is TGTGCCCTTTCGGGCGGGGGGGTCGACAATGAGCAGTTCTTC. The rearrangement links TRBV28 to TRBJ2-1; TRBD2 agrees at 9 bases. V dropped 11 bases and J dropped 5; count of bases not matched to a gene: 10. CDR3 length: 14 residues. CDR1 MDHEN and CDR2 SYDVKM come from the germline V gene.

This clonotype was counted a single time. The chain uses TRBV7-2 and TRBJ1-3; no clear D. The CDR3 runs to 16 residues. Trimming removed 2 bases at V and 0 bases at J, with 11 bases between. The V gene's germline CDR1 is SGHTA and CDR2 FQGNSA. The CDR3 coding sequence is TGTGCCAGCAGCTTAACGGCGGCCGGCTCTGGAAACACCATATATTTT. It is translated as CASSLTAAGSGNTIYF.

The V and J genes are TRBV3-1 and TRBJ2-3, with D tentatively TRBD1 (6 bases). The germline V gene encodes CDR1 LGHDT and CDR2 YNNKEL (reference sequence). The V end was cut by 3 bases, the J end by 3 bases, with 19 bases between. The CDR3 is 17 residues long. As DNA, the CDR3 is TGTGCCAGCAGCCAGCATGGACAGCGCCCGAAAACAGATACGCAGTATTTT. The encoded protein is CASSQHGQRPKTDTQYF.

This chain connects TRBV9 to TRBJ2-1, with unresolved D. V lost 8 bases and J lost 0, with 9 bases in between. CDR1 and CDR2 (germline): SGDLS, YYNGEE. The CDR3 totals 13 residues. CDR3 nucleotide sequence: TGTGCCAGTTCCCCTAGCTCCTACAATGAGCAGTTCTTC. It codes for CASSPSSYNEQFF.

The chain carries TRBV28 and TRBJ1-2; 10 nucleotides align to TRBD1. The junction had 9 bases not matched to a gene; V was cut back by 6 bases and J by 11 bases. CDR3 size: 13 residues. The V gene's germline CDR1 is MDHEN and CDR2 SYDVKM. The CDR3 loop reads CASSLLTGGGYTF. The CDR3 DNA follows: TGTGCCAGCAGCCTCCTGACAGGGGGCGGGTACACCTTC.

The chain joins TRBV5-6 to TRBJ1-2; no definite D call. This CDR3 is 13 amino acids long. V shed 4 bases and J shed 4 bases, with 11 bases lying between them. The germline gives CDR1 SGHDT, CDR2 YYEEEE. The chain's CDR3 is CASSLPSPYGYTF. CDR3 DNA: TGTGCCAGCAGCCTGCCATCCCCCTATGGCTACACCTTC.

This sequence joins TRBV12-3 or TRBV12-4 and TRBJ1-1; 7 nucleotides line up with TRBD1. Trimming cost V 5 bases and J 7 bases; bases outside gene matches: 10. The CDR3 runs to 14 residues. This chain's CDR3 is CASSPGQQGYEAFF. The CDR3, as DNA: TGTGCCAGCAGTCCGGGACAGCAAGGCTATGAAGCTTTCTTT.

As for this clonotype: Germline is not matched at one junction end, which may reflect a read error. The V call is TRBV11-3, the J call TRBJ1-6; tentative D call: TRBD1 (5 bases). CDR3 length equals 13 residues. Looked up from germline, CDR1 is SGHNT and CDR2 is YENEEA. The CDR3 DNA reads as TGTGCCAGCAGCCTAGAGGGGACTTCACCCCTCCACTTT. Translated, it gives CASSLEGTSPLHF.

This clonotype was counted a single time. The chain links TRBV28 to TRBJ2-1; D not certain. V was cut by 3 bases and J by 9 bases, with 12 bases left in between. The germline CDR1 and CDR2 sequences are MDHEN and SYDVKM. This CDR3 has 13 amino acids. This CDR3 is CASSLLRSPEQFF. CDR3 in DNA: TGTGCCAGCAGTTTGCTTCGAAGCCCTGAGCAGTTCTTC.

V gene TRBV6-5 combines with J gene TRBJ2-5; D possibly corresponds to TRBD1 (6 bases). V dropped 0 bases and J dropped 0 bases, with 17 bases sitting between them. This CDR3 spans 18 amino acids. CDR1 and CDR2 (germline): MNHEY, SVGAGI. CDR3 loop: CASSYSIFRGYDQETQYF. As DNA, the CDR3 is TGTGCCAGCAGTTACTCGATTTTTAGGGGGTATGACCAAGAGACCCAGTACTTC.

The V and J genes are TRBV29-1 and TRBJ2-5; TRBD2 agrees at 14 bases. Germline V CDR1 and CDR2: SQVTM, ANQGSEA. The CDR3 consists of 15 residues. V lost 1 base and J lost 6; bases outside the gene matches: 4. The CDR3 coding sequence is TGCAGCGTTGAAGGGACTAGCGGGAGGCAGAAGACCCAGTACTTC. This translates into CSVEGTSGRQKTQYF.

This sequence joins TRBV5-1 and TRBJ2-5; TRBD2 might be the D (6 bases). CDR3 size: 15 residues. Per the germline V gene, CDR1 is SGHRS and CDR2 is YFSETQ. The germline V and J ends were trimmed by 0 bases and 5 bases, with 14 bases remaining between them. The DNA for the CDR3 is TGCGCCAGCAGCTTGGAAACGGGGGTATGGGAGACCCAGTACTTC. It encodes CASSLETGVWETQYF.

V is TRBV7-2 and J is TRBJ2-1, with TRBD2 matching 11 bases. The CDR3 extends over 17 amino acids. V shed 5 bases, J shed 9 bases, and the junction held 15 bases outside the gene matches. Germline assignment: CDR1 SGHTA and CDR2 FQGNSA. CDR3: CASSPTTSGRVVGEQFF. The CDR3 DNA is TGTGCCAGCAGCCCCACCACTAGCGGGAGAGTAGTCGGTGAGCAGTTCTTC.

The rearrangement links TRBV19 to TRBJ1-1; D call uncertain. The V and J ends lost 5 bases and 0 bases respectively, with 10 bases between them. The germline V gene encodes CDR1 LNHDA and CDR2 SQIVND (reference sequence). The CDR3 runs 14 residues. CDR3 residues: CASSVKALNTEAFF. The CDR3 coding sequence is TGTGCCAGTAGTGTGAAAGCCTTGAACACTGAAGCTTTCTTT.

The rearrangement links TRBV5-1 to TRBJ2-3; D gene uncertain. Trimming stripped 3 bases from V and 0 bases from J, with 14 bases between. CDR3 size: 16 residues. Germline V gene sequence: CDR1 SGHRS, CDR2 YFSETQ. CDR3 nucleotide sequence: TGCGCCAGCAGCTCGATGGGAATAACTAGCACAGATACGCAGTATTTT. Translated: CASSSMGITSTDTQYF.

The chain is built from TRBV6-1 and TRBJ2-7, with D unresolved. The V gene lost 1 base and the J gene lost 4 bases, with 2 bases spanning the gap. The CDR3 spans 11 residues. Looked up from germline, CDR1 is MNHNS and CDR2 is SASEGT. Here the CDR3 DNA reads TGTGCCAGCAGTGAAGAGTACGAGCAGTACTTC. Its translation is CASSEEYEQYF.

This clonotype was counted a few times. The CDR3 nucleotides are TGTGCCAGCAGTTTTACCGGCAATCAGCCCCAGCATTTT. Translating it yields CASSFTGNQPQHF. This chain links TRBV12-3 or TRBV12-4 with TRBJ1-5; D gene unclear. CDR3 length: 13 amino acids. Trimming took off 3 bases at V and 2 bases at J, with 5 bases between the two ends.

This chain links TRBV29-1 with TRBJ1-5; possibly TRBD1 for D (5 bases). The CDR3 length is 12 residues. Germline lookup yields CDR1 SQVTM and CDR2 ANQGSEA. V lost 6 bases, J lost 0 bases, and 6 bases lay in between. The CDR3 DNA follows: TGCAGCGTCAGGGATAGCAATCAGCCCCAGCATTTT. Protein product: CSVRDSNQPQHF.

The chain is built from TRBV20-1 and TRBJ1-4; the D gene is possibly TRBD1 (5 bases). Trimming removed 0 bases from V and 8 bases from J, with 16 bases in between. In germline, CDR1 is DFQATT, CDR2 SNEGSKA (reference sequence). CDR3 length: 15 amino acids. The CDR3, as DNA: TGCAGTGCTAGAGATCCCCCGACCCGGGGGGAAAAACTGTTTTTT. It specifies CSARDPPTRGEKLFF.

The chain employs TRBV5-1 and TRBJ2-5; no reliable D call. Trimming removed 3 bases at V and 5 bases at J, with 5 bases between. Germline V lookup: CDR1 SGHRS, CDR2 YFSETQ. The CDR3 consists of 11 residues. The CDR3 sequence is CASSSVETQYF. For the CDR3, the DNA is TGCGCCAGCAGCTCCGTGGAGACCCAGTACTTC.

The chain combines TRBV20-1 with TRBJ1-3, with D tentatively TRBD1 (6 bases). The CDR3 is made up of 15 amino acids. The germline CDR1 and CDR2 sequences are DFQATT and SNEGSKA (reference sequence). V was cut by 0 bases and J by 2 bases, with 11 bases left in between. CDR3 loop: CSARDQAGAGNTIYF. The CDR3 DNA reads TGCAGTGCTAGAGATCAAGCAGGGGCTGGAAACACCATATATTTT.

CDR3 DNA: TGTGCCAGCAGCTTAGGCCTAGCGGTCGAGCAGTACTTC. Translating it yields CASSLGLAVEQYF. The chain uses TRBV13 and TRBJ2-7; 7 bases fit TRBD2. Per the germline V gene, CDR1 is PRHDT and CDR2 is FYEKMQ (reference sequence). The V and J ends lost 0 bases and 6 bases, in that order; junction bases with no gene match: 2. The CDR3 loop spans 13 amino acids.